The rows below give T cell receptor beta chains drawn from one sample of a study of OX40 agonist ivuxolimab in advanced cancers. Clones were sequenced by immunoSEQ multiplex PCR, and TCRdb holds only the in-frame ones, with some missing. The repertoire holds about 81,000 clones, with roughly 85% as singletons. The sequencing here drew on CD4+ or CD8+ T cells sorted from blood, taken in a trial of the OX40 agonist ivuxolimab. These receptors were collected from an adult with an advanced solid tumor such as melanoma, head and neck, liver or kidney cancer. Both conserved end residues are part of each CDR3. A D gene is named only where the DNA matches it firmly. Some rows have no size entry. The others give once, few or many, or a class for an expanded clone.

d_call,j_call,v_call,clone_size,cdr3_length,cdr3_nt,cdr3_aa
.,TRBJ2-5,TRBV13,.,12,TGTGCCAGCGGACGTCCGCAGGAGACCCAGTACTTC,CASGRPQETQYF
TRBD1,TRBJ2-2,TRBV27,.,14,TGTGCCAGCAGTCCCGACAGGGGGGCCGGGGAGCTGTTTTTT,CASSPDRGAGELFF
.,TRBJ2-3,TRBV18,few,17,TGTGCCAGCTCACCGCCTACCGGGCAATACTTGACAGATACGCAGTATTTT,CASSPPTGQYLTDTQYF
.,TRBJ1-6,TRBV7-9,.,13,TGTGCCAGCAGCCCGGACGGTAATTCACCCCTCCACTTT,CASSPDGNSPLHF
.,TRBJ1-5,TRBV2,few,15,TGTGCCAGCAGTGTATCAGGGATGGCCTATCAGCCCCAGCATTTT,CASSVSGMAYQPQHF
TRBD1,TRBJ2-3,TRBV27,.,15,TGTGCCAGCCGACCCGCGGGACAGGGAAGAGATACGCAGTATTTT,CASRPAGQGRDTQYF
.,TRBJ2-7,TRBV10-3,.,15,TGTGCCATCAGTGTGGCTAGCGGAGGGGGCGGGGAGCAGTACTTC,CAISVASGGGGEQYF
.,TRBJ1-1,TRBV28,.,16,TGTGCCAGCAGCCTAACTGCAGGGATCAGTAGCACTGAAGCTTTCTTT,CASSLTAGISSTEAFF
TRBD1,TRBJ1-1,TRBV11-2,.,15,TGTGCCAGCAGCCCGACCGGGACAGGGGACACTGAAGCTTTCTTT,CASSPTGTGDTEAFF
.,TRBJ2-1,TRBV6-5,.,15,TGTGCCATCAGTGTGTCGGGGGGCACTGTCAATGAGCAGTTCTTC,CAISVSGGTVNEQFF
TRBD1,TRBJ2-4,TRBV6-1,.,14,TGTGCCAGCCTAAAGTGGCAGGGGGAAGCCATTCAGTACTTC,CASLKWQGEAIQYF
TRBD1,TRBJ2-5,TRBV7-2,.,16,TGTGCCAGCAGCTTAGCGGCCCAGGGGGCTCAAGAGACCCAGTACTTC,CASSLAAQGAQETQYF
TRBD1,TRBJ2-2,TRBV12-5,.,15,TGTGCTAGTGGTTTGGCGACAGGGAGATTCGGGGAGCTGTTTTTT,CASGLATGRFGELFF
.,TRBJ2-3,TRBV9,.,16,TGTGCCAGCAGCGTAGGAGGGACGATCCTCACAGATACGCAGTATTTT,CASSVGGTILTDTQYF
.,TRBJ2-7,TRBV6-1,.,15,TGTGCCAGCCGGCGGACACCATTAAACTGGTACGAGCAGTACTTC,CASRRTPLNWYEQYF
.,TRBJ1-6,TRBV18,few,13,TGTGCCAGCTCCTGGGAAAGGGGCGGACCCCTCCACTTT,CASSWERGGPLHF
.,TRBJ2-6,TRBV16,.,16,TGTGCCAGCAGCCAGCAAGGGACTGGTGGGGCCAACGTCCTGACTTTC,CASSQQGTGGANVLTF
.,TRBJ2-6,TRBV5-6,.,15,TGTGCCAGCAGCGTCCCAGGGTCTGGGGCCAACGTCCTGACTTTC,CASSVPGSGANVLTF
TRBD2,TRBJ2-5,TRBV5-1,.,15,TGCGCCAGCAGCTTGGGACTAGCGGGAGACGAGACCCAGTACTTC,CASSLGLAGDETQYF
.,TRBJ2-5,TRBV7-2,.,15,TGTGCCAGCAGCTTGGGACGCCAAACACAAGAGACCCAGTACTTC,CASSLGRQTQETQYF
.,TRBJ2-5,TRBV10-2,.,12,TGCGCCAGCAGTGAGTTAAGGCGGACCCAGTACTTC,CASSELRRTQYF
.,TRBJ1-4,TRBV6-5,.,16,TGTGCCAGCAGTTCCACCAACGCCGGCGCGGATGAAAAACTGTTTTTT,CASSSTNAGADEKLFF
.,TRBJ1-1,TRBV4-3,.,14,TGCGCCAGCAGCCAAGGGCCGAAGGGGACTGAAGCTTTCTTT,CASSQGPKGTEAFF
TRBD2,TRBJ2-5,TRBV7-9,.,16,TGTGCCAGCAGTGTAGGCGAGGCGGGAGGGGAAGAGACCCAGTACTTC,CASSVGEAGGEETQYF
TRBD2,TRBJ2-4,TRBV5-4,.,15,TGTGCCAGCAGCTTGGGTCGGGGGGGCGGAAACATTCAGTACTTC,CASSLGRGGGNIQYF
TRBD1,TRBJ2-5,TRBV7-2,.,14,TGTGCCAGCAGCGAACAGGGGGCATCAGAGACCCAGTACTTC,CASSEQGASETQYF
.,TRBJ1-4,TRBV19,.,13,TGTGCCAGTAGTTTGGGAACCCTTGAAAAACTGTTTTTT,CASSLGTLEKLFF
TRBD1,TRBJ1-2,TRBV19,.,14,TGTGCCAGCCAACGGGACAGGAAGGCTCCCGGCTACACCTTC,CASQRDRKAPGYTF
.,TRBJ2-5,TRBV29-1,.,12,TGCAGCTGTATCAATACACAAGAGACCCAGTACTTC,CSCINTQETQYF
.,TRBJ2-5,TRBV4-1,.,16,TGCGCCAGCAGCCAAGATTTGAGAGGGTACCAAGAGACCCAGTACTTC,CASSQDLRGYQETQYF
.,TRBJ1-1,TRBV9,.,14,TGTGCCAGCAAAAAGGACCTACTGAACACTGAAGCTTTCTTT,CASKKDLLNTEAFF
.,TRBJ2-2,TRBV6-5,.,16,TGTGCCAGCAGTTATACCGGGACCTTGAACACCGGGGAGCTGTTTTTT,CASSYTGTLNTGELFF
TRBD1,TRBJ1-4,TRBV7-2,.,13,TGTGCCAGCAGCGCGACAGGGAATGAAAAACTGTTTTTT,CASSATGNEKLFF
.,TRBJ2-5,TRBV7-3,.,15,TGTGCCAGCAGCTTAAGATCGGGCGGGCGAGAGACCCAGTACTTC,CASSLRSGGRETQYF
.,TRBJ2-2,TRBV7-2,few,14,TGTGCCAGCAGCTTAGCGCTGAGGACCGGGGAGCTGTTTTTT,CASSLALRTGELFF
.,TRBJ1-6,TRBV2,once,12,TGTGCCAGCAGTGAACGTAATTCACCCCTCCACTTT,CASSERNSPLHF
.,TRBJ1-1,TRBV11-2,.,11,TGTGCCAGCACCTTGAGGACCGTAGCTTTCTTT,CASTLRTVAFF
.,TRBJ2-3,TRBV18,.,13,TGTGCCAGCTCACCCACTTGGGGGGGCGGGCAGTATTTT,CASSPTWGGGQYF
.,TRBJ2-2,TRBV7-6,.,12,TGTGCCAGCAGCTTACGGGGCCGGGAGCTGTTTTTT,CASSLRGRELFF
.,TRBJ1-2,TRBV6-5,.,14,TGTGCCAGCAGACGCCGGGAGTCGAACTATGGCTACACCTTC,CASRRRESNYGYTF
.,TRBJ2-2,TRBV30,.,15,TGTGCCTGGAGTGGTATAAGGGTAGGAACCGGGGAGCTGTTTTTT,CAWSGIRVGTGELFF
.,TRBJ1-1,TRBV5-4,.,13,TGTGCCAGCAGCCCAATGACAGGCACTGAAGCTTTCTTT,CASSPMTGTEAFF
TRBD1,TRBJ1-5,TRBV18,.,15,TGTGCCAGCTCATCACTGGGACAGCTCGCCCAGCCCCAGCATTTT,CASSSLGQLAQPQHF
.,TRBJ1-2,TRBV28,.,13,TGTGCCAGCAGTAGGGACACCAACTATGGCTACACCTTC,CASSRDTNYGYTF
TRBD2,TRBJ2-5,TRBV4-1,.,16,TGCGCCAGCAGCCCAAGCGGGCTCCTGCGGGGGGAGACCCAGTACTTC,CASSPSGLLRGETQYF
.,TRBJ2-3,TRBV7-9,.,13,TGTGCCAGCAGCGATGCGACTAGGAGTACGCAGTATTTT,CASSDATRSTQYF
.,TRBJ2-3,TRBV7-9,few,13,TGTGCCAGCAGCCCCAAGGGTCCAGATACGCAGTATTTT,CASSPKGPDTQYF
.,TRBJ1-4,TRBV28,few,15,TGTGCCAGCAGTTCCCCCGGGACAACTAATGAAAAACTGTTTTTT,CASSSPGTTNEKLFF
TRBD2,TRBJ2-7,TRBV11-3,.,14,TGTGCCAGCAGCCTCGGGACTAGAGACTACGAGCAGTACTTC,CASSLGTRDYEQYF
.,TRBJ2-1,TRBV7-9,few,17,TGTGCCAGCAGCTTACTTTTGGACTGGACCCTTGGGAATGAGCAGTTCTTC,CASSLLLDWTLGNEQFF
.,TRBJ2-7,TRBV6-5,.,15,TGTGCCAGCAACGCCGAGGGGAAGGGCGCCTACGAGCAGTACTTC,CASNAEGKGAYEQYF
.,TRBJ1-1,TRBV28,.,15,TGTGCCAGCACCTATGCCCCCGGGGTAGGCACTGAAGCTTTCTTT,CASTYAPGVGTEAFF
.,TRBJ1-1,TRBV5-1,.,15,TGCGCCAGCAGCTTGGGAGGGGCGCTATTAATCGAAGCTTTCTTT,CASSLGGALLIEAFF
TRBD1,TRBJ2-5,TRBV2,few,15,TGTGCCAGCAGTGGGATACAGGGGAAACAAGAGACCCAGTACTTC,CASSGIQGKQETQYF
TRBD1,TRBJ2-7,TRBV19,.,14,TGTGCCAGTAGTTCGCCCGGGACAGATTACGAGCAGTACTTC,CASSSPGTDYEQYF
TRBD2,TRBJ2-1,TRBV7-3,.,14,TGTGCCAGCAGCGCGGGGACTAGCGGGGGCGAGCAGTTCTTC,CASSAGTSGGEQFF
.,TRBJ1-3,TRBV4-1,once,13,TGCGCCAGCAGCCAAGTGTTCGGAAACACCATATATTTT,CASSQVFGNTIYF
TRBD1,TRBJ1-2,TRBV5-1,.,13,TGCGCCAGCAGCCAAGGACAGGGGAATGGCTACACCTTC,CASSQGQGNGYTF
.,TRBJ2-3,TRBV6-5,.,15,TGTGCCAGCAGTTCGGAGGGAGGCGGCGGAGATACGCAGTATTTT,CASSSEGGGGDTQYF
.,TRBJ1-1,TRBV5-4,.,14,TGTGCCAGCTCCCGGCCGGGTTCGAGTACTGAAGCTTTCTTT,CASSRPGSSTEAFF